These 17 T cell receptor beta chains originate from one sample sequenced in a study of blood T cells in healthy people across ages. Then a second PCR, running about 7 to 11 cycles, was carried out with a sample-barcoded 5' primer and a J-beta primer mix. TCRdb reanalysed the 5' RACE reads using MiXCR and keeps one entry per CDR3 protein. The sample contains 750,000 to 850,000 distinct CDR3 sequences, 20% to 25% of which appear only once. This same sample was also taken into another study, of T cells of mothers and their children.

The specimen sequenced was blood. Receptor source: a boy aged 10-17 years in good health.

This chain links TRBV9 with TRBJ2-5; 7 nucleotides align to TRBD2. The CDR3 totals 15 residues. Germline CDR1 reads SGDLS; CDR2 reads YYNGEE. The ends lost 1 base at V and 5 bases at J; junction bases unmatched: 8. CDR3: CASSVYGRQEETQYF. The DNA for the CDR3 is TGTGCCAGCAGCGTATACGGGAGGCAGGAGGAGACCCAGTACTTC.

Of note for this clonotype: The junction shows a germline mismatch at one end, possibly a read error. CDR3 residues: CSARDLAGLAQGTQYF. The CDR3 DNA reads as TGCAGTGCTAGAGATTTGGCGGGACTAGCTCAAGGGACCCAGTACTTC. This chain joins TRBV20-1 and TRBJ2-5, with 9 bases matching TRBD2. Germline CDR1 and CDR2: DFQATT and SNEGSKA (reference sequence). The CDR3 is 16 residues long.

This chain links TRBV9 with TRBJ2-7; 9 bases match TRBD1. The trim removed 7 bases at V and 3 bases at J, leaving 11 bases unmatched. The germline V gene has CDR1 SGDLS and CDR2 YYNGEE. The CDR3 extends over 15 amino acids. In DNA form, the CDR3 reads TGTGCCAGCGGCCACGGACAGGGGAGCCTCTACGAGCAGTACTTC. Protein product: CASGHGQGSLYEQYF. Drawing the rest from reference TRBV9 and TRBJ2-7, the complete variable domain is DSGVTQTPKHLITATGQRVTLRCSPRSGDLSVYWYQQSLDQGLQFLIQYYNGEERAKGNILERFSAQQFPDLHSELNLSSLELGDSALYFCASGHGQGSLYEQYFGPGTRLTVT.

V gene TRBV20-1 combines with J gene TRBJ1-2, with D perhaps TRBD1 (6 bases). Trimming stripped 4 bases from V and 8 bases from J, with 11 bases between. This CDR3 region has 11 residues. CDR1 is DFQATT, CDR2 SNEGSKA, per germline (reference sequence). CDR3 residues: CSATEGVGYTF. CDR3 bases: TGCAGTGCTACGGAGGGGGTAGGCTACACCTTC.

J is TRBJ1-3 and V is TRBV20-1, with D possibly TRBD1 on 5 matching bases. V was pared by 1 base and J by 0 bases, with 7 bases between. Germline CDR1 DFQATT, CDR2 SNEGSKA (reference sequence). The CDR3 is made up of 14 amino acids. The CDR3 DNA is TGCAGTGCTAGAGCCGGGGCCTCTGGAAACACCATATATTTT. Translation gives CSARAGASGNTIYF.

The rearrangement joins TRBV20-1 to TRBJ2-5; D perhaps matches TRBD2 (5 bases). Germline CDR1 reads DFQATT; CDR2 reads SNEGSKA (reference sequence). Trimming removed 4 bases from V and 2 bases from J, with 17 bases in between. CDR3 length equals 15 residues. The CDR3 DNA reads as TGCAGTGCTATTAAGAACGGGGAAATGCAAGAGACCCAGTACTTC. As protein: CSAIKNGEMQETQYF.

The chain employs TRBV3-1 and TRBJ1-1; no clear D. V was cut by 1 base and J by 5 bases, with 17 bases left in between. Per germline, CDR1 LGHDT and CDR2 YNNKEL (reference sequence). There are 16 residues in the CDR3. The CDR3 DNA sequence: TGTGCCAGCAGCCAAGCCGGAGCCAACGGAAATACTGAAGCTTTCTTT. Translation gives CASSQAGANGNTEAFF.

The chain uses TRBV18 and TRBJ2-4, with a weak D call TRBD2 (6 bases). The CDR3 length is 15 residues. V shed 0 bases and J shed 4 bases, with 10 bases lying between them. Germline lookup yields CDR1 KGHSH and CDR2 LQKENI. The CDR3 spells CASSPPLAGKNIQYF. The CDR3 coding sequence is TGTGCCAGCTCACCACCGCTGGCGGGAAAAAACATTCAGTACTTC.

This clonotype was detected only once. The CDR3 does not end in the conserved phenylalanine or tryptophan, so this is likely a read error. V usage is TRBV12-3 or TRBV12-4 and J usage is TRBJ2-7; 14 nucleotides agree with TRBD2. This CDR3 has 17 amino acids. The V gene end was trimmed by 8 bases and the J gene end by 2 bases; junction bases not matched to a gene: 11. The CDR3 DNA sequence: TGTGCCAGCTTCGGAGGGACTAGCGGGAGTCTCCCCTACGAGCAGTACCTC. This encodes CASFGGTSGSLPYEQYL.

This clonotype was seen only a few times. The chain has TRBV20-1 and TRBJ1-5; 7 nucleotides match TRBD1. V lost 0 bases to trimming and J lost 0 bases; unmatched junction nucleotides: 23. This CDR3 has 22 residues. Germline V lookup: CDR1 DFQATT, CDR2 SNEGSKA (reference sequence). The CDR3 DNA reads as TGCAGTGCTAGAGATCCCCAGGGGGTTCTAGGGTTCCCTTTTCGTAGCAATCAGCCCCAGCATTTT. It encodes CSARDPQGVLGFPFRSNQPQHF.

The gene calls are TRBV6-6 and TRBJ2-1, with a possible D match to TRBD2 (6 bases). The V end was cut by 7 bases, the J end by 4 bases, with 14 bases between. Germline V lookup: CDR1 MNHNY, CDR2 SVGAGI (reference sequence). The CDR3 spans 14 residues. CDR3 sequence: CASKDGGPYNEQFF. The CDR3 nucleotides read TGTGCCAGCAAGGACGGGGGACCTTACAATGAGCAGTTCTTC.

This clonotype was observed a handful of times. V gene TRBV5-1 combines with J gene TRBJ2-2; D may be TRBD2 (6 bases). V gave up 4 bases and J gave up 4 bases, with 14 bases separating them. The CDR3 is 15 residues long. Germline V gene sequence: CDR1 SGHRS, CDR2 YFSETQ. The CDR3 sequence is CASSLGLGGTGELFF. The CDR3 region has the DNA TGCGCCAGCAGCCTCGGCCTCGGGGGCACCGGGGAGCTGTTTTTT.

The chain joins TRBV3-1 to TRBJ1-5, with D possibly TRBD1 on 5 matching bases. Trimming removed 5 bases from V and 4 bases from J, with 15 bases in between. Germline V lookup: CDR1 LGHDT, CDR2 YNNKEL (reference sequence). This CDR3 has 15 residues. CDR3 amino acids: CASSSRRGLNQPQHF. The CDR3 region has the DNA TGTGCCAGCAGCTCCCGGAGGGGTCTGAATCAGCCCCAGCATTTT. The variable domain in full, completed from reference TRBV3-1 and TRBJ1-5, reads DTAVSQTPKYLVTQMGNDKSIKCEQNLGHDTMYWYKQDSKKFLKIMFSYNNKELIINETVPNRFSPKSPDKAHLNLHINSLELGDSAVYFCASSSRRGLNQPQHFGDGTRLSIL.

This clonotype was observed a few times. The chain couples TRBV28 to TRBJ2-7; TRBD1 matches at 7 bases. The germline V gene encodes CDR1 MDHEN and CDR2 SYDVKM. The CDR3 is made up of 15 amino acids. After removal of 5 bases from V and 0 bases from J, the junction contained 7 bases not matched to a gene. CDR3 coding DNA: TGTGCCAGCAGTCGCGCAGGGGACAGCTCCTACGAGCAGTACTTC. Amino acids: CASSRAGDSSYEQYF.

This chain's CDR3 is CSARDSRAGGPYEQYF. The CDR3, as DNA: TGCAGTGCTAGAGATTCTAGAGCGGGGGGCCCCTACGAGCAGTACTTC. The chain recombines TRBV20-1 with TRBJ2-7; 9 bases match TRBD2. Trimming removed 0 bases from V and 2 bases from J; junction bases left unmatched: 8. The CDR3 loop spans 16 amino acids. The germline V gene encodes CDR1 DFQATT and CDR2 SNEGSKA (reference sequence).

This rearrangement joins TRBV9 to TRBJ2-1, with 7 positions matching TRBD2. V trimming: 0 bases; J trimming: 7 bases; junction bases outside the gene matches: 4. The CDR3 has 14 residues. CDR1 SGDLS and CDR2 YYNGEE come from the germline V gene. CDR3 protein: CASSVAISGNEQFF. In nucleotides, the CDR3 is TGTGCCAGCAGCGTAGCTATTAGCGGGAATGAGCAGTTCTTC.

This chain connects TRBV28 to TRBJ2-2; 8 bases align to TRBD1. Looked up from germline, CDR1 is MDHEN and CDR2 is SYDVKM. This CDR3 is built from 16 residues. V dropped 7 bases and J dropped 5; count of bases not matched to a gene: 12. This CDR3 reads CASTRGDRGETGELFF. DNA for the CDR3: TGTGCCAGCACGAGGGGTGACAGGGGAGAAACCGGGGAGCTGTTTTTT.